The 15 T cell receptor beta chains in this list originate from one sample, sequenced in a study of T cells in localized non-small cell lung cancer. Produced via immunoSEQ multiplex PCR; TCRdb's table is partial and in-frame only. The sample carries approximately 11,000 clones, approximately 31% recorded once. This material consisted of lung tumor tissue, taken before any cancer treatment. These receptor sequences come from a man aged 35-69 years with stage I lung adenocarcinoma.

This clone was detected a few times. This chain connects TRBV6-8 to TRBJ2-1; D may match TRBD1 or TRBD2 (6 bases each). The CDR3 length is 15 residues. Germline V gives CDR1 MNHGY, CDR2 SAAAGT. Trimming shortened V by 6 bases and J by 8 bases, and 20 bases separated the two germline ends. The CDR3 nucleotides read TGTGCCAGCAGGGGGACTGGGGGGCGGCTTGATGAGCAGTTCTTC. Its translation: CASRGTGGRLDEQFF.

This clone appeared a few times. The gene calls are TRBV6-8 and TRBJ1-2; tentative D call: TRBD1 (5 bases). Trimming removed 7 bases at V and 5 bases at J, with 14 bases between. The CDR3 is made up of 13 amino acids. The germline V gene has CDR1 MNHGY and CDR2 SAAAGT. Here the CDR3 DNA reads TGTGCCAGCACTGATCCGGGACTGTATGGCTACACCTTC. Protein sequence: CASTDPGLYGYTF.

This chain links TRBV11-3 with TRBJ1-1; the D is unclear. Germline CDR1 is SGHNT and CDR2 is YENEEA. This CDR3 region has 14 residues. Trimming left V 3 bases short and J 2 bases short, with 10 bases between. As DNA, the CDR3 is TGTGCCAGCAGCTTCACCGGCAGAAACACTGAAGCTTTCTTT. It is translated as CASSFTGRNTEAFF.

This clone has only a few counts. The chain has TRBV29-1 and TRBJ2-7, with TRBD1 identical over 9 bases. CDR3 length: 13 amino acids. Germline CDR1 SQVTM, CDR2 ANQGSEA. Trimming removed 4 bases from V and 4 bases from J; junction bases left unmatched: 5. CDR3 protein: CSVGETGGYEQYF. CDR3 in DNA: TGCAGCGTTGGTGAGACAGGGGGGTACGAGCAGTACTTC.

This clone was detected ten times or more. The J gene is TRBJ2-5, the V gene TRBV11-3, with TRBD1 as a possible D gene (6 bases). CDR3 size: 17 residues. Germline loops: CDR1 SGHNT, CDR2 YENEEA. V was trimmed by 1 base and J by 5 bases, leaving 20 bases between them. The CDR3 nucleotides read TGTGCCAGCAGCTTAGGGGGGCAGACCTACAAAGGGGAGACCCAGTACTTC. Translated: CASSLGGQTYKGETQYF.

In its sample, this clone is medium-sized. The chain has TRBV6-8 and TRBJ1-1; D gene uncertain. This CDR3 contains 15 residues. V lost 5 bases and J lost 0, with 13 bases in between. Germline assignment: CDR1 MNHGY and CDR2 SAAAGT. CDR3 residues: CASSPLFPMNTEAFF. The DNA for the CDR3 is TGTGCCAGCAGTCCCCTTTTCCCCATGAACACTGAAGCTTTCTTT.

The rearrangement uses TRBV29-1 and TRBJ1-2; tentative D call: TRBD1 (6 bases). From germline, CDR1 is SQVTM and CDR2 ANQGSEA. This CDR3 region has 12 residues. V lost 6 bases and J lost 8, with 16 bases in between. CDR3 nucleotide sequence: TGCAGCGTCCAGGGGACGGTCGAAGGCTACACCTTC. This translates into CSVQGTVEGYTF.

This clone was recorded a few times. The chain recombines TRBV6-8 with TRBJ1-4; maybe TRBD1 (5 bases). Trimming stripped 4 bases from V and 5 bases from J, with 20 bases between. The CDR3 consists of 17 residues. CDR1 is MNHGY and CDR2 is SAAAGT in the germline V gene. Written as DNA, the CDR3 is TGTGCCAGCAGTTTAAGGTTTGGGGGAGGGCTGAATGAAAAACTGTTTTTT. Translated: CASSLRFGGGLNEKLFF.

The V call is TRBV5-1, the J call TRBJ2-1; tentatively, D is TRBD1 (6 bases). Trimming removed 4 bases at V and 5 bases at J, with 13 bases between. CDR3 length: 14 residues. The V gene's germline CDR1 is SGHRS and CDR2 YFSETQ. The CDR3 region is CASSLWDTNNEQFF. DNA of the CDR3: TGCGCCAGCAGCCTATGGGACACCAACAATGAGCAGTTCTTC.

This chain links TRBV19 with TRBJ1-3, with D hard to call. V was cut by 5 bases and J by 5 bases, with 13 bases left in between. The CDR3 is made up of 14 amino acids. From germline, CDR1 is LNHDA and CDR2 SQIVND (reference sequence). CDR3 protein: CASSVERGRNTIYF. For the CDR3, the DNA is TGTGCCAGTAGTGTCGAGAGAGGCCGAAACACCATATATTTT.

The table lists this clone with a count of one. The V and J genes are TRBV18 and TRBJ2-7, with D maybe TRBD1 (6 bases). The CDR3 is 15 amino acids. CDR1 and CDR2 from the germline V gene are KGHSH and LQKENI. V lost 3 bases, J lost 7 bases, and 19 bases lay in between. The CDR3 sequence is CASSPVGAGGGEQYF. CDR3 coding DNA: TGTGCCAGCTCACCGGTGGGGGCTGGGGGCGGTGAGCAGTACTTC. Full variable domain (missing parts from reference TRBV18 and TRBJ2-7): NAGVMQNPRHLVRRRGQEARLRCSPMKGHSHVYWYRQLPEEGLKFMVYLQKENIIDESGMPKERFSAEFPKEGPSILRIQQVVRGDSAAYFCASSPVGAGGGEQYFGPGTRLTVT.

This clone is judged medium-sized. The chain couples TRBV6-8 to TRBJ2-1, with D possibly matching TRBD2 (6 bases). The V end was cut by 7 bases, the J end by 10 bases, with 17 bases between. CDR3 length equals 13 residues. Germline lookup yields CDR1 MNHGY and CDR2 SAAAGT. The CDR3 nucleotides read TGTGCCAGCATGGTTGGAGCGGGCGGCGAGCAGTTCTTC. As protein: CASMVGAGGEQFF.

This chain joins TRBV25-1 and TRBJ2-7, with D tentatively TRBD2 (5 bases). Germline V CDR1 and CDR2: MGHDK, SYGVNS. V dropped 5 bases and J dropped 1 base, with 12 bases sitting between them. This CDR3 has 14 residues. This CDR3 reads CASSYYGISYEQYF. The CDR3 DNA sequence: TGTGCCAGCAGTTATTACGGGATTTCCTACGAGCAGTACTTC.

The table lists this clone with a few counts. The chain has TRBV7-2 and TRBJ1-2; D gene ambiguous. The CDR3 runs 13 residues. Trimming pared 2 bases from V and 8 bases from J, leaving 12 bases between. Germline-derived CDR1 and CDR2 are SGHTA and FQGNSA. The CDR3 nucleotides are TGTGCCAGCAGCTTAAGGAGTGGGTACGGCTACACCTTC. It is translated as CASSLRSGYGYTF. Full variable domain (remainder filled in from reference TRBV7-2 and TRBJ1-2): GAGVSQSPSNKVTEKGKDVELRCDPISGHTALYWYRQSLGQGLEFLIYFQGNSAPDKSGLPSDRFSAERTGGSVSTLTIQRTQQEDSAVYLCASSLRSGYGYTFGSGTRLTVV.

The rearrangement joins TRBV19 to TRBJ1-1, with D unresolved. Looked up from germline, CDR1 is LNHDA and CDR2 is SQIVND (reference sequence). Trimming removed 1 base from V and 5 bases from J, with 11 bases in between. There are 14 residues in the CDR3. CDR3 sequence: CASSIGLGGTEAFF. The DNA for the CDR3 is TGTGCCAGTAGTATAGGGCTCGGTGGGACTGAAGCTTTCTTT.